Listed below are T cell receptor beta chains from one sample, sequenced in a study of cytomegalovirus exposure and HLA in healthy donors. TCRdb's copy holds only in-frame clones and misses some; the assay was immunoSEQ multiplex PCR. The data hold roughly 43,000 clones, with over 85% observed a single time. Sequencing was carried out using PBMCs. All receptors derive from a woman aged 18-35 years in good health and CMV-seronegative. Both conserved end residues are part of each CDR3. A D gene is named only where the DNA matches it firmly. Only part of the rows carry a size: once, few, many, or a class if the clone is expanded.

clone_size	j_call	v_call	d_call	cdr3_aa	cdr3_nt
-	TRBJ1-2	TRBV14	TRBD1	CASSAGQGASGYTF	TGTGCCAGCAGCGCGGGACAGGGGGCGTCCGGCTACACCTTC
-	TRBJ1-5	TRBV7-9	-	CASSTDYQPQHF	TGTGCCAGCTCTACCGACTATCAGCCCCAGCATTTT
-	TRBJ2-7	TRBV28	-	CASSLQGLNEQYF	TGTGCCAGCAGTTTGCAGGGGTTAAACGAGCAGTACTTC
-	TRBJ2-7	TRBV6-1	-	CASSGAGYEQYF	TGTGCCAGCAGTGGTGCCGGCTACGAGCAGTACTTC
-	TRBJ1-1	TRBV7-8	TRBD1	CASTRDRKNTEAFF	TGTGCCAGTACTAGGGACAGAAAGAACACTGAAGCTTTCTTT
-	TRBJ1-2	TRBV6-6	-	CASSYELEDGYTF	TGTGCCAGCAGTTACGAGTTAGAGGATGGCTACACCTTC
-	TRBJ2-5	TRBV4-2	TRBD2	CASSQVAGATLETQYF	TGTGCCAGCAGCCAGGTAGCGGGAGCTACTTTGGAGACCCAGTACTTC
-	TRBJ2-3	TRBV10-3	TRBD2	CAISASWASGRTDTQYF	TGTGCCATCAGTGCTTCGTGGGCTAGCGGGAGAACAGATACGCAGTATTTT
-	TRBJ1-4	TRBV2	TRBD1	CASIQGADEKLFF	TGTGCCAGCATACAGGGGGCTGATGAAAAACTGTTTTTT
-	TRBJ1-6	TRBV5-6	TRBD1	CASSLTGESPLHF	TGTGCCAGCAGCTTGACAGGGGAATCACCCCTCCACTTT
once	TRBJ1-2	TRBV2	-	CASRMRGGGDYGYTF	TGTGCCAGCAGAATGAGGGGAGGGGGGGATTATGGCTACACCTTC
once	TRBJ2-7	TRBV27	TRBD2	CASSSTSGPPYEQYF	TGTGCCAGCAGCTCGACTAGCGGGCCCCCCTACGAGCAGTACTTC
-	TRBJ1-2	TRBV28	-	CASSLRAGPNTF	TGTGCCAGCAGTTTAAGGGCAGGGCCAAACACCTTC
-	TRBJ1-3	TRBV6-1	-	CASSEGQSSGNTIYF	TGTGCCAGCAGTGAAGGACAGAGCTCTGGAAACACCATATATTTT
-	TRBJ1-1	TRBV28	TRBD1	CASSGTGGAWTEAFF	TGTGCCAGCAGTGGGACAGGGGGCGCCTGGACTGAAGCTTTCTTT
-	TRBJ1-2	TRBV30	-	CAWSGAYGYTF	TGTGCCTGGAGTGGGGCCTATGGCTACACCTTC
-	TRBJ2-7	TRBV4-1	TRBD2	CASSQDLAAYTSYEQYF	TGCGCCAGCAGCCAAGACCTAGCGGCATATACCTCCTACGAGCAGTACTTC
-	TRBJ1-2	TRBV6-1	TRBD1	CASSETGGGYGYTF	TGTGCCAGCAGTGAGACAGGGGGGGGTTATGGCTACACCTTC
-	TRBJ1-5	TRBV6-1	TRBD1	CASSEGQHQPQHF	TGTGCCAGCAGTGAGGGACAGCATCAGCCCCAGCATTTT
-	TRBJ2-5	TRBV6-6	-	CASSYGGGRQETQYF	TGTGCCAGCAGTTACGGGGGAGGTCGGCAAGAGACCCAGTACTTC
-	TRBJ2-2	TRBV7-6	-	CASSLQRAGLGELFF	TGTGCCAGCAGCTTACAGAGGGCTGGACTCGGGGAGCTGTTTTTT
-	TRBJ2-2	TRBV7-6	TRBD2	CASSRLAGGDGFPGELFF	TGTGCCAGCAGCCGACTAGCGGGGGGCGATGGGTTCCCCGGGGAGCTGTTTTTT
-	TRBJ1-1	TRBV19	TRBD1	CASRGDRLNTEAFF	TGTGCCAGTAGGGGGGACAGATTGAACACTGAAGCTTTCTTT
-	TRBJ1-3	TRBV9	-	CASRSGTGNTIYF	TGTGCCAGCAGATCCGGTACTGGAAACACCATATATTTT
-	TRBJ2-7	TRBV5-3	-	CARRPDTAKVDEQYF	TGTGCCAGAAGACCTGACACGGCAAAGGTGGACGAGCAGTACTTC
-	TRBJ2-3	TRBV5-1	TRBD2	CASSPGVAGSTDTQYF	TGCGCCAGCAGCCCCGGGGTAGCGGGAAGCACAGATACGCAGTATTTT
-	TRBJ2-7	TRBV7-2	-	CASSLTPEWTAQYEQYF	TGTGCCAGCAGCTTAACTCCGGAGTGGACAGCCCAATACGAGCAGTACTTC
-	TRBJ2-5	TRBV30	-	CAWSVVLGETQYF	TGTGCCTGGAGTGTTGTTCTAGGAGAGACCCAGTACTTC
-	TRBJ2-7	TRBV30	-	CAWRGLRLEQYF	TGTGCCTGGAGGGGGCTCCGCCTCGAGCAGTACTTC
-	TRBJ2-7	TRBV7-9	-	CASSREGPFYEQYF	TGTGCCAGCAGCCGAGAGGGCCCTTTCTACGAGCAGTACTTC
-	TRBJ1-4	TRBV5-1	TRBD1	CASSLVGDRDEKLFF	TGCGCCAGCAGCTTGGTTGGAGACAGGGATGAAAAACTGTTTTTT
-	TRBJ2-7	TRBV19	TRBD2	CASSTGTSAYEQYF	TGTGCCAGTAGTACCGGGACTAGCGCCTACGAGCAGTACTTC
-	TRBJ2-7	TRBV19	-	CASSPVISSYEQYF	TGTGCCAGTAGTCCCGTAATTTCTTCCTACGAGCAGTACTTC
once	TRBJ2-5	TRBV5-1	TRBD2	CASSSGTREETQYF	TGCGCCAGCAGTTCCGGGACTAGAGAAGAGACCCAGTACTTC
-	TRBJ2-1	TRBV4-1	TRBD1	CASSQDRGPGGNEQFF	TGCGCCAGCAGCCAAGATCGGGGACCAGGGGGCAATGAGCAGTTCTTC
-	TRBJ1-1	TRBV19	-	CASTAPRGRDTEAFF	TGTGCCAGTACAGCCCCCCGGGGTAGGGACACTGAAGCTTTCTTT
once	TRBJ2-5	TRBV19	-	CASSMRETQYF	TGTGCCAGTAGTATGAGAGAGACCCAGTACTTC
-	TRBJ2-5	TRBV25-1	TRBD2	CASSEPSGDQETQYF	TGTGCCAGCAGTGAGCCTAGCGGGGACCAAGAGACCCAGTACTTC
-	TRBJ1-5	TRBV4-1	TRBD1	CASSQEYRGFGNQPQHF	TGCGCCAGCAGCCAAGAGTACAGGGGTTTTGGCAATCAGCCCCAGCATTTT
-	TRBJ2-3	TRBV27	TRBD2	CASSSGGVSDTQYF	TGTGCCAGCAGTTCGGGGGGGGTTTCAGATACGCAGTATTTT
-	TRBJ2-2	TRBV12-2	-	CASRLVLAGGPGELFF	TGTGCAAGTCGCTTAGTATTAGCGGGAGGGCCCGGGGAGCTGTTTTTT
-	TRBJ1-1	TRBV7-2	-	CASSLDRDDEAFF	TGTGCCAGCAGCTTAGACAGGGACGATGAAGCTTTCTTT
-	TRBJ2-7	TRBV29-1	TRBD1	CSVATGGSYEQYF	TGCAGCGTTGCAACAGGGGGCTCCTACGAGCAGTACTTC
-	TRBJ2-7	TRBV29-1	-	CSVEGGRPYEQYF	TGCAGCGTTGAAGGTGGGAGGCCCTACGAGCAGTACTTC
-	TRBJ2-5	TRBV7-2	TRBD2	CASSRQSGKETQYF	TGTGCCAGCAGCCGCCAGAGCGGGAAAGAGACCCAGTACTTC
-	TRBJ1-2	TRBV19	TRBD1	CASSPKQGANYGYTF	TGTGCCAGTAGTCCCAAACAGGGGGCTAACTATGGCTACACCTTC
-	TRBJ1-5	TRBV10-3	-	CAISGPGIQPQHF	TGTGCCATCAGTGGTCCGGGGATTCAGCCCCAGCATTTT
-	TRBJ1-1	TRBV6-1	-	CASTGGLGTEAFF	TGTGCCAGCACGGGGGGGCTGGGCACTGAAGCTTTCTTT
-	TRBJ1-1	TRBV18	-	CASSPPGGFAEAFF	TGTGCCAGCTCACCACCGGGAGGCTTCGCTGAAGCTTTCTTT
-	TRBJ2-7	TRBV11-1	-	CASSLGTPEQYF	TGTGCCAGCAGCTTGGGGACACCTGAGCAGTACTTC
-	TRBJ1-6	TRBV29-1	-	CSVADSSNSPLHF	TGCAGCGTGGCGGACAGTTCAAATTCACCCCTCCACTTT
-	TRBJ2-5	TRBV29-1	-	CSVERGQGQETQYF	TGCAGCGTTGAAAGGGGCCAGGGGCAAGAGACCCAGTACTTC
once	TRBJ2-7	TRBV9	-	CASSPRGGVTGSYEQYF	TGTGCCAGCAGCCCCCGAGGGGGGGTGACAGGCTCCTACGAGCAGTACTTC